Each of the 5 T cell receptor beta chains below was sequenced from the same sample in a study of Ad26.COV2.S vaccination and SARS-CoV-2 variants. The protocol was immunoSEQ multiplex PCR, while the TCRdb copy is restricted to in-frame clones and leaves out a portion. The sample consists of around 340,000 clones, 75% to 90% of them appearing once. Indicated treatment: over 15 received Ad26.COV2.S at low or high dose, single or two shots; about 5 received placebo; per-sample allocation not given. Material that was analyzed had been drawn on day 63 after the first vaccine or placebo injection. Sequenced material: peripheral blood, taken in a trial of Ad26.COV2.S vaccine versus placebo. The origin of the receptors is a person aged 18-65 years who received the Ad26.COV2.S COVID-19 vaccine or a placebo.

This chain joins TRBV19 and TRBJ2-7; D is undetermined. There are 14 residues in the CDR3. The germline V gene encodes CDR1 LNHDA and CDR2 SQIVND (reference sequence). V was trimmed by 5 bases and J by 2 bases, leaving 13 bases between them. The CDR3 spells CASSGQPKPYEQYF. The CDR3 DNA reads TGTGCCAGTAGTGGGCAGCCGAAACCCTACGAGCAGTACTTC.

CDR3 protein: CASSLGGGYTF. The CDR3, as DNA: TGTGCCAGCAGCCTAGGGGGAGGCTACACCTTC. The chain couples TRBV7-6 to TRBJ1-2; D possibly corresponds to TRBD1 (6 bases). The CDR3 consists of 11 residues. V lost 5 bases and J lost 8, with 9 bases in between. CDR1 is SGHVS and CDR2 is FNYEAQ in the germline V gene.

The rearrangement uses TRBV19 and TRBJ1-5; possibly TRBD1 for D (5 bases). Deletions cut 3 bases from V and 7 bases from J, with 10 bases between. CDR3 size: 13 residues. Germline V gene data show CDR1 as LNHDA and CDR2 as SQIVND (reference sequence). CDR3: CASSMEGRQPQHF. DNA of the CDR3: TGTGCCAGTAGTATGGAGGGGCGACAGCCCCAGCATTTT.

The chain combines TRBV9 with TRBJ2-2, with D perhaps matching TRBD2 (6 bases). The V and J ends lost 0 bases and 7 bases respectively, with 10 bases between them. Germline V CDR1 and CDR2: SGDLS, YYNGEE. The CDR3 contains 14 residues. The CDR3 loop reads CASSVGGGIGELFF. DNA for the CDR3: TGTGCCAGCAGCGTAGGAGGAGGGATCGGGGAGCTGTTTTTT.

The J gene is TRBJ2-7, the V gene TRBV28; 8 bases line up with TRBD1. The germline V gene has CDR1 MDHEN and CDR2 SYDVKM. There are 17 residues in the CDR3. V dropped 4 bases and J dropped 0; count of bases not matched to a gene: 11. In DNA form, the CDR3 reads TGTGCCAGCAGTTCCCCAGAGGACAGGGCTAGCTCCTACGAGCAGTACTTC. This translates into CASSSPEDRASSYEQYF.